This is a list of T cell receptor beta chains from one sample in a study of shared clonotypes between healthy human individuals. Method: immunoSEQ multiplex PCR; TCRdb's copy keeps in-frame clones and lacks some. The data hold about 300,000 clones, with 74% observed a single time. Material for sequencing was memory CD4+ T cells sorted from blood. These receptors all stem from a man aged 30 to 39 in good health. The conserved cysteine and the conserved F or W are not part of the CDR3 here. D genes are given only for firm matches.

j_call v_call cdr3_length d_call cdr3_aa
TRBJ1-1 TRBV25-1 13 TRBD1 ASRPKTGMKAEAF
TRBJ1-2 TRBV2 10 NA ASSGVNYGYT
TRBJ1-1 TRBV19 11 NA ASSIGRNTEAF
TRBJ2-7 TRBV7-9 12 TRBD2 ASLGAGVNYEQY
TRBJ1-4 TRBV2 12 TRBD1 ASRQTGANEKLF
TRBJ2-6 TRBV7-8 13 NA ASSSRGIGANVLT
TRBJ1-4 TRBV30 10 NA AWSLNGKKLF
TRBJ2-2 TRBV29-1 11 NA SAGHTNTGELF
TRBJ2-2 TRBV19 13 TRBD2 ASSILAGNTGELF
TRBJ1-2 TRBV11-2 13 NA ASSLDVNLIYGYT
TRBJ2-7 TRBV18 11 NA ASSPVSGNEQY
TRBJ2-3 TRBV6-5 11 NA ASSHTIRDTQY
TRBJ2-3 TRBV19 12 NA ASSLTRSTDTQY
TRBJ2-3 TRBV14 11 NA ASSQDRADTQY
TRBJ1-3 TRBV28 10 NA ASWGLGNTIY
TRBJ1-4 TRBV2 12 TRBD1 ASSRGDRGEKLF
TRBJ2-7 TRBV10-3 11 NA AREWGSSYEQY
TRBJ2-2 TRBV2 9 NA ATGYHGELF
TRBJ1-5 TRBV7-9 13 NA ASSPQGYSNQPQH
TRBJ2-7 TRBV7-2 12 TRBD2 ASSTTSGEYEQY
TRBJ2-3 TRBV6-5 12 TRBD2 ASSLAGGEDTQY
TRBJ2-3 TRBV2 11 TRBD1 ATRGRGTDTQY
TRBJ1-1 TRBV29-1 10 TRBD1 SVNTGGTEAF
TRBJ2-1 TRBV5-5 14 NA ASSWDEEGVYNEQF
TRBJ2-6 TRBV5-1 12 NA ASRLPSGANVLT
TRBJ2-7 TRBV11-3 13 TRBD1 ASSLSGGAPMEQY
TRBJ2-1 TRBV19 10 NA ASSDRNNEQF
TRBJ2-5 TRBV28 11 NA ASSPGEGETQY
TRBJ2-3 TRBV9 13 NA ASSVEGFLTDTQY
TRBJ2-4 TRBV9 13 NA ASSPRSGLANIQY
TRBJ2-5 TRBV5-1 12 NA ASSSWGLGETQY
TRBJ1-4 TRBV7-3 13 NA ASSSTGRPNEKLF
TRBJ2-1 TRBV7-8 14 TRBD2 ASSFKEGLASNEQF
TRBJ2-7 TRBV4-1 12 TRBD1 ASSQGGTGWEQY
TRBJ2-3 TRBV19 9 NA ASSATDTQY